This T cell receptor beta chain was profiled in a study of human T cells and chemical hapten exposure. In the study overall: During the roughly 25-week study period, patients had diphenylcyclopropenone applied to the scalp every week.

In its sample, this clonotype was seen many times. The CDR3 length is 16 residues. Germline CDR1 is MDHEN and CDR2 is SYDVKM. After removal of 4 bases from V and 4 bases from J, the junction contained 12 bases not matched to a gene. Documented time point: patch test 2, 6 weeks after DPC sensitization. Treatment meaning: therapeutic diphenylcyclopropenone sensitization with weekly scalp DPC. Unique molecular identifiers were affixed to discrete cDNA molecules within the library. TCRdb fed the RACE reads into MiXCR, producing one record per CDR3 protein. The sample records 84,000 or so distinct CDR3 sequences, 10% being singletons.

The rearrangement joins TRBV28 to TRBJ2-7, with 8 bases aligning to TRBD2. The specimen comprised whole blood, sampled in connection with sensitization to the hapten diphenylcyclopropenone (DPC). The source of this sequence is a woman aged 30 to 39 with alopecia areata. Some clones in this sample may be carry-over from other donors' samples. The CDR3 nucleotides read TGTGCCAGCAGTTCCCTTGTGGCGGGAGGTCTGTACGAGCAGTACTTC. Translating gives CASSSLVAGGLYEQYF. The variable domain in full, completed from reference TRBV28 and TRBJ2-7, reads DVKVTQSSRYLVKRTGEKVFLECVQDMDHENMFWYRQDPGLGLRLIYFSYDVKMKEKGDIPEGYSVSREKKERFSLILESASTNQTSMYLCASSSLVAGGLYEQYFGPGTRLTVT.